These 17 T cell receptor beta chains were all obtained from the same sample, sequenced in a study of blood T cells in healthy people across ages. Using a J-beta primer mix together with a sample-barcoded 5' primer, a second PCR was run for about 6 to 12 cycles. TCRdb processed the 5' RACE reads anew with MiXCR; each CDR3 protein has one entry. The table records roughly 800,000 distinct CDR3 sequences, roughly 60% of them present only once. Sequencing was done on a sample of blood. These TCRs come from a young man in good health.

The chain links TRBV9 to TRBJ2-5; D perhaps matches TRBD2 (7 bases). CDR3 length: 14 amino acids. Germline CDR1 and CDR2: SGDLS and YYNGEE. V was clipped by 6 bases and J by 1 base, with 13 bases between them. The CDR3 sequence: CASTAGALQETQYF. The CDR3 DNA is TGTGCCAGCACTGCGGGGGCTCTCCAAGAGACCCAGTACTTC.

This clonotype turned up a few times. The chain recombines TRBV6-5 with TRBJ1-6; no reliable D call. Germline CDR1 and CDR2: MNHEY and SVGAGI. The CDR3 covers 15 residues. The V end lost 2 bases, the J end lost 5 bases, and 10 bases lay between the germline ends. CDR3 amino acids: CASSYVDSHNSPLHF. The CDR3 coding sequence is TGTGCCAGCAGTTACGTCGACTCGCATAATTCACCCCTCCACTTT.

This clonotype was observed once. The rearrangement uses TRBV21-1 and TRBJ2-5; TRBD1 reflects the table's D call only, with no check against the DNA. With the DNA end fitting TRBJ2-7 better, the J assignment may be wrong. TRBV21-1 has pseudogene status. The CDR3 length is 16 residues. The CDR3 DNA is TGTGCCAGGCCTCGTAGGGACAGGGAGGTCAAGCACGAGCAGTACTTC. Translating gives CARPRRDREVKHEQYF.

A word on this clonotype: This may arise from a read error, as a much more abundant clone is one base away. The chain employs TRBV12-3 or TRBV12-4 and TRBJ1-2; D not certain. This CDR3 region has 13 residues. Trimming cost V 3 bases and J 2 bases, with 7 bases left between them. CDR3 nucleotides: TGTGCCAGCAGTTTCAGGCAGAACTATGGCTACACCTTC. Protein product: CASSFRQNYGYTF.

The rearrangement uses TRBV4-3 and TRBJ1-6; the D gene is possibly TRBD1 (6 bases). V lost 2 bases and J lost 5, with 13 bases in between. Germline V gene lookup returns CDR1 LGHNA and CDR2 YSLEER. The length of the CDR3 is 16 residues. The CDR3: CASSQSSGQNNSPLHF. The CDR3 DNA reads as TGCGCCAGCAGCCAATCCTCGGGACAAAATAATTCACCCCTCCACTTT.

The CDR3 loop is CATSRGFFTGEGGDIQYF. The CDR3 DNA reads TGTGCCACCAGCAGAGGGTTCTTTACAGGCGAAGGAGGAGACATTCAGTACTTC. The chain is built from TRBV15 and TRBJ2-4; D possibly uses TRBD1 or TRBD2 (5 bases each). The CDR3 is 18 amino acids. Germline assignment: CDR1 LNHNV and CDR2 YYDKDF (reference sequence). Trimming removed 1 base at V and 8 bases at J, with 24 bases between.

As DNA, the CDR3 is TGCAGCGTTGAAAGCCTAGCACAAAATGAGCAGTTCTTC. Protein product: CSVESLAQNEQFF. J is TRBJ2-1 and V is TRBV29-1, with D perhaps TRBD2 (5 bases). The germline gives CDR1 SQVTM, CDR2 ANQGSEA. The CDR3 consists of 13 residues. V lost 2 bases to trimming and J lost 7 bases, with 12 bases between them.

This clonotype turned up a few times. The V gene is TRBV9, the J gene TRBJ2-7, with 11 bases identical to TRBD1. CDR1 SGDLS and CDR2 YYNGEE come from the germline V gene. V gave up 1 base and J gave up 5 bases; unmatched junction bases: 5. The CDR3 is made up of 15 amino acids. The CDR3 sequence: CASSVSPGQGDEQYF. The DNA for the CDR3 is TGTGCCAGCAGCGTAAGCCCGGGACAGGGGGACGAGCAGTACTTC.

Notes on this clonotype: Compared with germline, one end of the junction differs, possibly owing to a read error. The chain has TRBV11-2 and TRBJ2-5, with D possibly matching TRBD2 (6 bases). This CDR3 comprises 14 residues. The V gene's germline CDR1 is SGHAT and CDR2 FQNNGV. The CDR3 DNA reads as TGTGCCAACAGCTTATTGCGGGGTCAAGAGACCCAGTACTTC. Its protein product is CANSLLRGQETQYF.

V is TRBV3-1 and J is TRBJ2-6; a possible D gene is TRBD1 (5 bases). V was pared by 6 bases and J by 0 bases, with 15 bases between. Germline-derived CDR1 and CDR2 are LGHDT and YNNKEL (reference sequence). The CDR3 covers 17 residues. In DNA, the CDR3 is TGTGCCAGCAGTCCCCGTAGGGGCAACTCTGGGGCCAACGTCCTGACTTTC. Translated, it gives CASSPRRGNSGANVLTF.

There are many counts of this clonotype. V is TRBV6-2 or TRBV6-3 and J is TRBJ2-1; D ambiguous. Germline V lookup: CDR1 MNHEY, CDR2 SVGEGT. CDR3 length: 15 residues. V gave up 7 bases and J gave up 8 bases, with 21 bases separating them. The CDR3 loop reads CASTMKSTNIDEQFF. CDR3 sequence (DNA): TGTGCCAGCACTATGAAGTCTACGAATATCGATGAGCAGTTCTTC.

The CDR3 sequence: CASSLPLGPQHF. Here the CDR3 DNA reads TGTGCCAGCAGTTTACCTTTGGGGCCCCAGCATTTT. The V gene is TRBV12-3 or TRBV12-4, the J gene TRBJ1-5; no definite D call. The CDR3 is made up of 12 amino acids. V lost 2 bases and J 9 bases, leaving 8 bases between the germline ends.

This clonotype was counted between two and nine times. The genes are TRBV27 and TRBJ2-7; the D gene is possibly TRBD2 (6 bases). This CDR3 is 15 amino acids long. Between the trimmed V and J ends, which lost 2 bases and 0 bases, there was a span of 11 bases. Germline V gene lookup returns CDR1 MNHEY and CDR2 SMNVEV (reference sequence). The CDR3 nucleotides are TGTGCCAGCAGTTTAAGCGGGCTCGGCTCCTACGAGCAGTACTTC. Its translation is CASSLSGLGSYEQYF.

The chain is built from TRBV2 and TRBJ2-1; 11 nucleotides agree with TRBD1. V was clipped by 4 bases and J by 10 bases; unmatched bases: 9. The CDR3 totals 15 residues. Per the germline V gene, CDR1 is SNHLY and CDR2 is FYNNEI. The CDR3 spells CASSVSGTGGAEQFF. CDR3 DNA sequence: TGTGCCAGCAGTGTATCAGGGACAGGGGGAGCAGAGCAGTTCTTC. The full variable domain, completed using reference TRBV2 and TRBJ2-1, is EPEVTQTPSHQVTQMGQEVILRCVPISNHLYFYWYRQILGQKVEFLVSFYNNEISEKSEIFDDQFSVERPDGSNFTLKIRSTKLEDSAMYFCASSVSGTGGAEQFFGPGTRLTVL.

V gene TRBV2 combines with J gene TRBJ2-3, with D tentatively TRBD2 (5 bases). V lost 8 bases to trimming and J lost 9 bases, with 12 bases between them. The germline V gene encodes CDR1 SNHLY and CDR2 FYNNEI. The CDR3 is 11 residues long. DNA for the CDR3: TGTGCCAGCGTGAGGGAGCCGACGCAGTATTTT. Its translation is CASVREPTQYF.

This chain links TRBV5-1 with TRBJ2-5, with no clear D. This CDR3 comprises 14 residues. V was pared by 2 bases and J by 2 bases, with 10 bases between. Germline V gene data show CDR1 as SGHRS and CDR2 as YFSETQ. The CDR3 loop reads CASSFSTSQETQYF. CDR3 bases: TGCGCCAGCAGCTTCTCGACCTCTCAAGAGACCCAGTACTTC.

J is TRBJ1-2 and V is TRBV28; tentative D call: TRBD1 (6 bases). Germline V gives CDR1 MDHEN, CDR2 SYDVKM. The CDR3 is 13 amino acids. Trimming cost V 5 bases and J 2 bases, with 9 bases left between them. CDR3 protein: CASSTGSNYGYTF. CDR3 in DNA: TGTGCCAGCAGTACAGGGTCGAACTATGGCTACACCTTC.